This record concerns one TCR beta chain sequence. This specimen comes from a study of blood T cell repertoires in COVID-19. Study summary: Italy, Spain and the United States were the sources of the convalescent and acute COVID-19 samples. From T cells, B-cell-depleted T cells, or PBMCs came the material, which was cDNA or gDNA.

Per the germline V gene, CDR1 is SGHTA and CDR2 is FQGNSA. V lost 6 bases, J lost 8 bases, and 9 bases stayed unmatched. This CDR3 has 14 residues. Per the authors' pipeline: By means of reference gene primer amplification, nucleated cell counts were estimated. TCRdb keeps only in-frame clones here, not all; method: immunoSEQ multiplex PCR. V and J calls and clone size follow that table, whereas D and trimming were derived from the DNA. The table has about 45,000 clones, around 80% seen once. The rearrangement uses TRBV7-2 and TRBJ2-2; 7 bases are shared with TRBD1. The sequence came from a human donor in a cohort sampled during active COVID-19. The sequenced sample consisted of peripheral blood. CDR3 DNA sequence: TGTGCCAGCAGTAATAGACAGGGTGGAGGGGAGCTGTTTTTT. Protein product: CASSNRQGGGELFF. Variable domain in full (rest from reference TRBV7-2 and TRBJ2-2): GAGVSQSPSNKVTEKGKDVELRCDPISGHTALYWYRQSLGQGLEFLIYFQGNSAPDKSGLPSDRFSAERTGGSVSTLTIQRTQQEDSAVYLCASSNRQGGGELFFGEGSRLTVL.